Included here is one T cell receptor (beta chain) sequence, with context. Antigen unknown. These data are taken from a study of T cell responses to AZD1222 COVID-19 vaccine. Study-wide results and limits: Most donors were white British and more were female, and clonal diversity was possibly underestimated.

This table comes from immunoSEQ multiplex PCR, and its TCRdb copy is limited to in-frame clones, with some not included. The top ten clones hold 1.3% to 1.5% of a sample with 120,000 or so clones, around 90% of them seen once. The specimen comprised peripheral blood, sampled on day 0 of AZD1222 vaccination. This sequence was found in an adult in good health.

DNA of the CDR3: TGCGCCAGCAGCTTGGTGGATAACATGAACACTGAAGCTTTCTTT. Amino acids: CASSLVDNMNTEAFF. V is TRBV5-1 and J is TRBJ1-1, with D unclear. Per germline, CDR1 SGHRS and CDR2 YFSETQ. This CDR3 comprises 15 residues. V lost 0 bases and J 0 bases, leaving 9 bases between the germline ends.